The entry that follows covers one TCR beta chain sequence. Its antigen is still unknown. V lost 8 bases and J 4 bases, leaving 17 bases between the germline ends. CDR1 LNHDA and CDR2 SQIVND come from the germline V gene (reference sequence). The CDR3 is 14 amino acids. This sample was taken from a study of cytomegalovirus exposure and HLA in healthy donors. Primers: 60 Vbeta forward and 13 Jbeta reverse. Assay used: immunoSEQ multiplex PCR; TCRdb lists only in-frame clones, some missing. The sample contains 110,000 to 150,000 clones, about 74% of which appear only once. Samples came from healthy bone marrow donors. Points from the study as a whole: Certain sequence variants were highly shared and formed a cluster, and this cluster was likely a sequencing artifact. TCR beta chains numbering some 160 were designated cytomegalovirus-associated. A prior analysis recorded that most TCR beta V segments were productive about 87% or about 30% of the time.

Sequenced sample: PBMCs. This sequence joins TRBV19 and TRBJ2-5; tentatively, D is TRBD1 (5 bases). The clonotype was recovered from a woman aged 40-49 years in good health and CMV-seronegative. The CDR3, as DNA: TGTGCCAGTGCTGATCAGGGCCAGGGAGAGACCCAGTACTTC. Encoded protein: CASADQGQGETQYF.